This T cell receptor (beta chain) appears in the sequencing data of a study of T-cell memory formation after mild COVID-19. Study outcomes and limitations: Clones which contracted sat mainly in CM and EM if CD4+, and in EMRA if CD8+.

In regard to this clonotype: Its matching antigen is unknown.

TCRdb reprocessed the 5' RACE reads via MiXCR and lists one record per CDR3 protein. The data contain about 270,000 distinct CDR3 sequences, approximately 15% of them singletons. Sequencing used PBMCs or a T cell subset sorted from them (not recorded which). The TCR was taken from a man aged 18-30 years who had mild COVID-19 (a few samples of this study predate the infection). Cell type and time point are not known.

Written as DNA, the CDR3 is TGCGCCAGCAGCCGCATGCCGAGGCGGGATGATCCCTACAATGAGCAGTTCTTC. Translation: CASSRMPRRDDPYNEQFF. This chain joins TRBV4-3 and TRBJ2-1, with D possibly being TRBD2 (6 bases). The CDR3 is 18 residues long. V lost 4 bases and J lost 2, with 21 bases in between. Germline loops: CDR1 LGHNA, CDR2 YSLEER.